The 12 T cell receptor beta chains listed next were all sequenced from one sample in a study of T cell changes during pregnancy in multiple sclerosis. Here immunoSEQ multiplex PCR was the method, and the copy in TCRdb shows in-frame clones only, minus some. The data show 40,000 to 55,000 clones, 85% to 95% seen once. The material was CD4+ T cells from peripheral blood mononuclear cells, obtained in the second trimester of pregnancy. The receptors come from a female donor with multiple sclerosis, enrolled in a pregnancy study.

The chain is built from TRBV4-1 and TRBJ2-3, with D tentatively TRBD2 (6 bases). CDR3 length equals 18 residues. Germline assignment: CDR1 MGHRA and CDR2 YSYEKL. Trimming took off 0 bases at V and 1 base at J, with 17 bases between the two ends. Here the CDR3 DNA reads TGCGCCAGCAGCCAAGATGGGTTGGAGGGACTTCGCACAGATACGCAGTATTTT. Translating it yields CASSQDGLEGLRTDTQYF.

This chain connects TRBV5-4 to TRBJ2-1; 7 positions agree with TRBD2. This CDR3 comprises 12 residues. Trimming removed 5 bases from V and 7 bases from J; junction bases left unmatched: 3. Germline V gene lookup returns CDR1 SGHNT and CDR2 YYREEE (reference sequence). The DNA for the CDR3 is TGTGCCAGCAGTGGGGGGGGGAATGAGCAGTTCTTC. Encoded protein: CASSGGGNEQFF.

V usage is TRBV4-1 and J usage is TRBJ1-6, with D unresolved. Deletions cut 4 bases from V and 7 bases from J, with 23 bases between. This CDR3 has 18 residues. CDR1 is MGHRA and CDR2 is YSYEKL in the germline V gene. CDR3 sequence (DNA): TGCGCCAGCAGCCCCACGGATGGGCTCTCCGTTGTAAATTCACCCCTCCACTTT. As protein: CASSPTDGLSVVNSPLHF.

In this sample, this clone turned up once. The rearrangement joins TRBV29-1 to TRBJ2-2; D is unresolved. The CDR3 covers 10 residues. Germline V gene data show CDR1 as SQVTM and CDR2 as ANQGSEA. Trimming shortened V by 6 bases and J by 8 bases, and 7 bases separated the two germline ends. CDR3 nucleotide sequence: TGCAGCGTAGAGTCGGGGGAGCTGTTTTTT. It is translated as CSVESGELFF.

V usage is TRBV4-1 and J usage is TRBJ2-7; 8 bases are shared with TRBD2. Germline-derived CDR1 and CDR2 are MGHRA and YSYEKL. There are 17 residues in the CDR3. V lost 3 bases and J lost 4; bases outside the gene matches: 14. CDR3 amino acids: CASSQQPPGTRGYEQYF. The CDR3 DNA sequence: TGCGCCAGCAGCCAGCAACCACCCGGGACTAGAGGTTACGAGCAGTACTTC.

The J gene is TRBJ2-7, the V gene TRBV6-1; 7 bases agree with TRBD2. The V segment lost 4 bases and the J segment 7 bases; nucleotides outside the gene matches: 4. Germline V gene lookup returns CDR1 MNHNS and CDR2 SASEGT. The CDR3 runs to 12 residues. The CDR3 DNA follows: TGTGCCAGCAGTGGGGGGGGATTTGAGCAGTACTTC. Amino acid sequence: CASSGGGFEQYF.

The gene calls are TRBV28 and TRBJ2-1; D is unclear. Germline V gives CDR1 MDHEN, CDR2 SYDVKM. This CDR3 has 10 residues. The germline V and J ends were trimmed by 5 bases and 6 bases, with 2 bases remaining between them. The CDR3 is CASSRNEQFF. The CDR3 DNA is TGTGCCAGCAGTCGCAATGAGCAGTTCTTC.

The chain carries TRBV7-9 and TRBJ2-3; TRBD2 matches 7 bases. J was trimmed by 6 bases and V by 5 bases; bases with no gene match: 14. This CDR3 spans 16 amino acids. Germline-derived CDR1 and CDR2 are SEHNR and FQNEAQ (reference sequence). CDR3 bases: TGTGCCAGCAGCCGCCGCGGACTAGTCTCGAGTGATACGCAGTATTTT. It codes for CASSRRGLVSSDTQYF.

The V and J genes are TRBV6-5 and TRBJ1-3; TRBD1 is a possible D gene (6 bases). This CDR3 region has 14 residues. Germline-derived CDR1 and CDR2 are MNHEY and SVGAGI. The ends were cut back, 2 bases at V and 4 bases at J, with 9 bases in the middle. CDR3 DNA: TGTGCCAGCAGTTACCTTACAGGGGGAAACACCATATATTTT. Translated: CASSYLTGGNTIYF.

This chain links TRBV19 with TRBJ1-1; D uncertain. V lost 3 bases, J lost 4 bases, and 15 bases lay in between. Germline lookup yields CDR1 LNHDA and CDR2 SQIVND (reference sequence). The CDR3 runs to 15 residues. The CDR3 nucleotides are TGTGCCAGTAGTATTCTTTCGAGGGAGGGCACTGAAGCTTTCTTT. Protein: CASSILSREGTEAFF.

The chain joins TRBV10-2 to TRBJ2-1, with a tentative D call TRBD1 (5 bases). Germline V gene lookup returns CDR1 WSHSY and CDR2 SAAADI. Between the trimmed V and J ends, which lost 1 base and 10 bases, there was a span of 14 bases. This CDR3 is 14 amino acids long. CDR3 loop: CASSELLDPGEQFF. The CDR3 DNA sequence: TGCGCCAGCAGTGAGTTGTTGGACCCAGGGGAGCAGTTCTTC.

The CDR3 nucleotides read TGTGCCAGCAGCCCTCCGAGGGGCGGGGGGGACACCGGGGAGCTGTTTTTT. Translation: CASSPPRGGGDTGELFF. The gene calls are TRBV2 and TRBJ2-2, with 9 bases fitting TRBD2. Losses at the gene ends were 6 bases for V and 3 bases for J; bases not matched to a gene: 11. This CDR3 has 17 amino acids. Germline-derived CDR1 and CDR2 are SNHLY and FYNNEI.